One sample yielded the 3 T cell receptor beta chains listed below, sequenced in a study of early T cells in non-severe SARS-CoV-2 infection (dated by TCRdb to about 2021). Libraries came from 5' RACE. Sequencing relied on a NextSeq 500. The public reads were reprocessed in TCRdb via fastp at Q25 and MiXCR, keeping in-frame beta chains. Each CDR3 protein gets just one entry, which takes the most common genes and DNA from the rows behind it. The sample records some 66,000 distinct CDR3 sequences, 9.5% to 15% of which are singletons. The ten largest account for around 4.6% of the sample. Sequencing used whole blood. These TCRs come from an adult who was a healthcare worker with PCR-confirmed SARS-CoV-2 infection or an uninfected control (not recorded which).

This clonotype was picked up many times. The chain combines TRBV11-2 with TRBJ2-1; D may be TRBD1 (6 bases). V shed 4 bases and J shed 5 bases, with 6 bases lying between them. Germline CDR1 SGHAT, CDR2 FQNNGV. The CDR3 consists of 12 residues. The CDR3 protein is CASSYRDNEQFF. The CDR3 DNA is TGTGCCAGCAGCTACAGGGACAATGAGCAGTTCTTC.

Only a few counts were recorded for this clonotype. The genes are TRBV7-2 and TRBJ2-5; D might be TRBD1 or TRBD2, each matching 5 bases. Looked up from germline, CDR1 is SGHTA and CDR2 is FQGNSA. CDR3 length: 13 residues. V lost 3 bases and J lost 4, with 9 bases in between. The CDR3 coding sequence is TGTGCCAGCAGCTTTGGGACCAGAGAGACCCAGTACTTC. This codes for CASSFGTRETQYF.

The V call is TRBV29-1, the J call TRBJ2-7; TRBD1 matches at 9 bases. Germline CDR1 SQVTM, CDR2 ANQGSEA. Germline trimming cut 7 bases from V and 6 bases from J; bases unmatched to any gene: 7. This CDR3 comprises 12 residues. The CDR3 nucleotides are TGCAGCGCATTGGGACAGGGAGGCGAGCAGTACTTC. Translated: CSALGQGGEQYF.